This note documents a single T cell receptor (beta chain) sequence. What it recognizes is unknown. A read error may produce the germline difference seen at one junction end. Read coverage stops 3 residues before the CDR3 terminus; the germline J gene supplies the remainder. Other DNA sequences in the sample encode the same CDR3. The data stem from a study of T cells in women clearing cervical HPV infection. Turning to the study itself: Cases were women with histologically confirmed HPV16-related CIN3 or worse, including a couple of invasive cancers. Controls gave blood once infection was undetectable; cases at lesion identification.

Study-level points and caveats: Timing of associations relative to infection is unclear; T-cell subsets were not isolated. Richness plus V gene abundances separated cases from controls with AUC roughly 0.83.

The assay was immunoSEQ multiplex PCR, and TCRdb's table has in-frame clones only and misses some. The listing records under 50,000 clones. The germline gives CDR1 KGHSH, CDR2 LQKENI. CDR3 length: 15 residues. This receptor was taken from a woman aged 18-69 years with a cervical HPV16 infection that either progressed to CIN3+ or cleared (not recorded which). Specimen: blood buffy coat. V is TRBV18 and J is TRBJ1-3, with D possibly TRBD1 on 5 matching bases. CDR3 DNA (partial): TGTGCCAGCTCACCTGGGACTGACTCTGGAAACACA. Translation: CASSPGTDSGNT. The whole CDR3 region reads CASSPGTDSGNTIYF.